This TCR beta chain was sequenced in a study of cytomegalovirus exposure and HLA in healthy donors. General observations from the study: The study recorded some 160 TCR beta chains that were cytomegalovirus-associated. Later work associated fewer than 20,000 TCR beta sequences with HLA alleles at 0.05 false discovery rate. A classifier reportedly called cytomegalovirus status with high sensitivity and specificity. Sequencing likely generated an artifact that appeared as a cluster of highly shared sequence variants.

For this clone: Its antigen is as yet unknown.

Germline V lookup: CDR1 SNHLY, CDR2 FYNNEI. The CDR3 spans 13 residues. Trimming left V 6 bases short and J 8 bases short, with 16 bases between. PCR was performed using 60 Vbeta and 13 Jbeta primers. This table comes from immunoSEQ multiplex PCR, and its TCRdb copy is limited to in-frame clones, with some not included. Of around 100,000 clones listed, 50% to 70% are singletons. This TCR derives from a young man in good health and CMV-seropositive. The chain has TRBV2 and TRBJ1-2, with D possibly being TRBD1 (6 bases). The sample taken for sequencing was PBMCs. Here the CDR3 reads CASSRGGAYGYTF. The CDR3 coding sequence is TGTGCCAGCAGCCGGGGGGGGGCCTACGGCTACACCTTC.